Detailed here is one T cell receptor (beta chain). Losses at the gene ends were 6 bases for V and 10 bases for J; bases not matched to a gene: 12. Germline values: CDR1 LGHDT, CDR2 YNNKEL (reference sequence). The CDR3 consists of 15 residues. The data derive from a study of blood T cell repertoires in COVID-19. Study as a whole: Some COVID-19 samples were acute and others convalescent; all came from the United States, Italy and Spain. T cells, B-cell-depleted T cells, or PBMCs supplied cDNA or gDNA.

In the authors' workflow: How many nucleated cells were present was estimated from reference gene primer amplification. Assay: immunoSEQ multiplex PCR; the TCRdb copy retains only in-frame clones and omits some. The V and J calls and clone size come from that table; D and trimming were worked out from the DNA. The sample contains 70,000 to 90,000 clones, about 74% of which appear only once. The chain carries TRBV3-1 (or the pseudogene TRBV3-2) and TRBJ2-6; 7 bases map to TRBD2. Sequencing was carried out using peripheral blood. This TCR came from a human donor with acute or convalescent COVID-19. The donor label of this sample is uncertain. The CDR3 sequence: CASRHQGGLQNVLTF. Here the CDR3 DNA reads TGTGCCAGCAGACACCAGGGAGGGCTACAAAACGTCCTGACTTTC.